This is a list of T cell receptor beta chains from one sample in a study of T-cell memory formation after mild COVID-19. TCRdb processed the 5' RACE reads anew with MiXCR; each CDR3 protein has one entry. This repertoire shows roughly 110,000 distinct CDR3 sequences, about 20% found once; its top ten account for about two fifths. Sequences were obtained from PBMCs or a T cell subset sorted from them (not recorded which). The receptors were sampled from a man between 18 and 35 years old who had mild COVID-19 (a few samples of this study predate the infection). Cell type and time point are not known. Each CDR3 is given with its conserved first and last residue. The order of the fields is clone size, D gene, V gene, J gene, CDR3 DNA, CDR3 protein. The D gene is left open where the match is weak. The size entry is marked missing in some rows and otherwise reads once, few, many or a size class.

few	-	TRBV7-6	TRBJ2-3	TGTGCCAGCAGCTTAGGTCGGGGACATAGCACAGATACGCAGTATTTT	CASSLGRGHSTDTQYF
-	TRBD1	TRBV5-4	TRBJ1-6	TGTGCCAGCAGCTTGGGGACAGGGGGTTCACCCCTCCACTTT	CASSLGTGGSPLHF
few	TRBD2	TRBV20-1	TRBJ2-7	TGCAGTGCTAGAGTAGAGTCTAGCGGGGGCTTCTACGAGCAGTACTTC	CSARVESSGGFYEQYF
medium-sized	TRBD1	TRBV9	TRBJ2-1	TGTGCCAGCAGCGTAGGGACAGGAAGGAATGAGCAGTTCTTC	CASSVGTGRNEQFF
-	-	TRBV4-3	TRBJ2-3	TGCGCCAGCAGCCAAGTGACAGCGGATACGCAGTATTTT	CASSQVTADTQYF
-	-	TRBV7-3	TRBJ1-1	TGTGCCAGCAGCTTCCAAGGGAACACTGAAGCTTTCTTT	CASSFQGNTEAFF
-	-	TRBV28	TRBJ1-2	TGTGCCAGCAGTGTAGGGGTCTTCTATGGCTACACCTTC	CASSVGVFYGYTF
few	-	TRBV25-1	TRBJ2-5	TGTGCCAGCAGTGAGTCCCGTAGCGGTTGGGAGACCCAGTACTTC	CASSESRSGWETQYF
few	TRBD1	TRBV4-2	TRBJ2-7	TGTGCCAGCAGCCAAGGCCGGGACAGGGGGGGCCACGAGCAGTACTTC	CASSQGRDRGGHEQYF
-	-	TRBV6-5	TRBJ1-1	TGTGCCAGCAACTCCCTAGGCACTGAAGCTTTCTTT	CASNSLGTEAFF
few	-	TRBV29-1	TRBJ1-2	TGCAGCGTTATTGGGACGGATTTAGGCTACACCTTC	CSVIGTDLGYTF
few	-	TRBV29-1	TRBJ2-1	TGCAGCGTTGAAGACGGGGCAAATGAGCAGTTCTTC	CSVEDGANEQFF
few	-	TRBV19	TRBJ2-7	TGTGCCAGTAGTATTGGGGTAGGCTACGAGCAGTACTTC	CASSIGVGYEQYF
few	-	TRBV2	TRBJ2-5	TGTGCCAGCAGTGACCCCCGCCCTGGTAAAGCCGAAGAGACCCAGTACTTC	CASSDPRPGKAEETQYF
few	-	TRBV20-1	TRBJ2-5	TGCAGTGCTAGAGATTTTACCGGGGGATCCCGGGAGACCCAGTACTTC	CSARDFTGGSRETQYF
many	TRBD1	TRBV15	TRBJ2-1	TGTGCCACCAGCAGCGGGACAGGGGGTCTCAATGAGCAGTTCTTC	CATSSGTGGLNEQFF
-	-	TRBV27	TRBJ2-1	TGTGCCAGCAGCCGTCTGGGACTTCCCCTCAATGAGCAGTTCTTC	CASSRLGLPLNEQFF
few	-	TRBV27	TRBJ2-1	TGTGCCAGCAGTTTATGGGCTGGGGGCTTCAATGAGCAGTTCTTC	CASSLWAGGFNEQFF
-	-	TRBV6-1	TRBJ2-7	TGTGCCAGCAGTGAGGGACTGCAAACCTACGAGCAGTACTTC	CASSEGLQTYEQYF
-	-	TRBV10-3	TRBJ1-1	TGTGCCATCAGTAATCAGAACACTGAAGCTTTCTTT	CAISNQNTEAFF
-	TRBD2	TRBV20-1	TRBJ2-3	TGCAGTGCTAGACTCCCCGTAGCGGGGGGCACAGATACGCAGTATTTT	CSARLPVAGGTDTQYF
-	TRBD1	TRBV6-5	TRBJ1-2	TGTGCCAGCAGTTACTCGGGCTCAGGGGGGTCTGGCTACACCTTC	CASSYSGSGGSGYTF
few	TRBD1	TRBV12-3/TRBV12-4	TRBJ2-3	TGTGCCAGCAGTCACCCCGGGACAGGCACAGATACGCAGTATTTT	CASSHPGTGTDTQYF
few	TRBD1	TRBV6-6	TRBJ1-5	TGTGCCAGCAGTTCAACACAGGGGTACAATCAGCCCCAGCATTTT	CASSSTQGYNQPQHF